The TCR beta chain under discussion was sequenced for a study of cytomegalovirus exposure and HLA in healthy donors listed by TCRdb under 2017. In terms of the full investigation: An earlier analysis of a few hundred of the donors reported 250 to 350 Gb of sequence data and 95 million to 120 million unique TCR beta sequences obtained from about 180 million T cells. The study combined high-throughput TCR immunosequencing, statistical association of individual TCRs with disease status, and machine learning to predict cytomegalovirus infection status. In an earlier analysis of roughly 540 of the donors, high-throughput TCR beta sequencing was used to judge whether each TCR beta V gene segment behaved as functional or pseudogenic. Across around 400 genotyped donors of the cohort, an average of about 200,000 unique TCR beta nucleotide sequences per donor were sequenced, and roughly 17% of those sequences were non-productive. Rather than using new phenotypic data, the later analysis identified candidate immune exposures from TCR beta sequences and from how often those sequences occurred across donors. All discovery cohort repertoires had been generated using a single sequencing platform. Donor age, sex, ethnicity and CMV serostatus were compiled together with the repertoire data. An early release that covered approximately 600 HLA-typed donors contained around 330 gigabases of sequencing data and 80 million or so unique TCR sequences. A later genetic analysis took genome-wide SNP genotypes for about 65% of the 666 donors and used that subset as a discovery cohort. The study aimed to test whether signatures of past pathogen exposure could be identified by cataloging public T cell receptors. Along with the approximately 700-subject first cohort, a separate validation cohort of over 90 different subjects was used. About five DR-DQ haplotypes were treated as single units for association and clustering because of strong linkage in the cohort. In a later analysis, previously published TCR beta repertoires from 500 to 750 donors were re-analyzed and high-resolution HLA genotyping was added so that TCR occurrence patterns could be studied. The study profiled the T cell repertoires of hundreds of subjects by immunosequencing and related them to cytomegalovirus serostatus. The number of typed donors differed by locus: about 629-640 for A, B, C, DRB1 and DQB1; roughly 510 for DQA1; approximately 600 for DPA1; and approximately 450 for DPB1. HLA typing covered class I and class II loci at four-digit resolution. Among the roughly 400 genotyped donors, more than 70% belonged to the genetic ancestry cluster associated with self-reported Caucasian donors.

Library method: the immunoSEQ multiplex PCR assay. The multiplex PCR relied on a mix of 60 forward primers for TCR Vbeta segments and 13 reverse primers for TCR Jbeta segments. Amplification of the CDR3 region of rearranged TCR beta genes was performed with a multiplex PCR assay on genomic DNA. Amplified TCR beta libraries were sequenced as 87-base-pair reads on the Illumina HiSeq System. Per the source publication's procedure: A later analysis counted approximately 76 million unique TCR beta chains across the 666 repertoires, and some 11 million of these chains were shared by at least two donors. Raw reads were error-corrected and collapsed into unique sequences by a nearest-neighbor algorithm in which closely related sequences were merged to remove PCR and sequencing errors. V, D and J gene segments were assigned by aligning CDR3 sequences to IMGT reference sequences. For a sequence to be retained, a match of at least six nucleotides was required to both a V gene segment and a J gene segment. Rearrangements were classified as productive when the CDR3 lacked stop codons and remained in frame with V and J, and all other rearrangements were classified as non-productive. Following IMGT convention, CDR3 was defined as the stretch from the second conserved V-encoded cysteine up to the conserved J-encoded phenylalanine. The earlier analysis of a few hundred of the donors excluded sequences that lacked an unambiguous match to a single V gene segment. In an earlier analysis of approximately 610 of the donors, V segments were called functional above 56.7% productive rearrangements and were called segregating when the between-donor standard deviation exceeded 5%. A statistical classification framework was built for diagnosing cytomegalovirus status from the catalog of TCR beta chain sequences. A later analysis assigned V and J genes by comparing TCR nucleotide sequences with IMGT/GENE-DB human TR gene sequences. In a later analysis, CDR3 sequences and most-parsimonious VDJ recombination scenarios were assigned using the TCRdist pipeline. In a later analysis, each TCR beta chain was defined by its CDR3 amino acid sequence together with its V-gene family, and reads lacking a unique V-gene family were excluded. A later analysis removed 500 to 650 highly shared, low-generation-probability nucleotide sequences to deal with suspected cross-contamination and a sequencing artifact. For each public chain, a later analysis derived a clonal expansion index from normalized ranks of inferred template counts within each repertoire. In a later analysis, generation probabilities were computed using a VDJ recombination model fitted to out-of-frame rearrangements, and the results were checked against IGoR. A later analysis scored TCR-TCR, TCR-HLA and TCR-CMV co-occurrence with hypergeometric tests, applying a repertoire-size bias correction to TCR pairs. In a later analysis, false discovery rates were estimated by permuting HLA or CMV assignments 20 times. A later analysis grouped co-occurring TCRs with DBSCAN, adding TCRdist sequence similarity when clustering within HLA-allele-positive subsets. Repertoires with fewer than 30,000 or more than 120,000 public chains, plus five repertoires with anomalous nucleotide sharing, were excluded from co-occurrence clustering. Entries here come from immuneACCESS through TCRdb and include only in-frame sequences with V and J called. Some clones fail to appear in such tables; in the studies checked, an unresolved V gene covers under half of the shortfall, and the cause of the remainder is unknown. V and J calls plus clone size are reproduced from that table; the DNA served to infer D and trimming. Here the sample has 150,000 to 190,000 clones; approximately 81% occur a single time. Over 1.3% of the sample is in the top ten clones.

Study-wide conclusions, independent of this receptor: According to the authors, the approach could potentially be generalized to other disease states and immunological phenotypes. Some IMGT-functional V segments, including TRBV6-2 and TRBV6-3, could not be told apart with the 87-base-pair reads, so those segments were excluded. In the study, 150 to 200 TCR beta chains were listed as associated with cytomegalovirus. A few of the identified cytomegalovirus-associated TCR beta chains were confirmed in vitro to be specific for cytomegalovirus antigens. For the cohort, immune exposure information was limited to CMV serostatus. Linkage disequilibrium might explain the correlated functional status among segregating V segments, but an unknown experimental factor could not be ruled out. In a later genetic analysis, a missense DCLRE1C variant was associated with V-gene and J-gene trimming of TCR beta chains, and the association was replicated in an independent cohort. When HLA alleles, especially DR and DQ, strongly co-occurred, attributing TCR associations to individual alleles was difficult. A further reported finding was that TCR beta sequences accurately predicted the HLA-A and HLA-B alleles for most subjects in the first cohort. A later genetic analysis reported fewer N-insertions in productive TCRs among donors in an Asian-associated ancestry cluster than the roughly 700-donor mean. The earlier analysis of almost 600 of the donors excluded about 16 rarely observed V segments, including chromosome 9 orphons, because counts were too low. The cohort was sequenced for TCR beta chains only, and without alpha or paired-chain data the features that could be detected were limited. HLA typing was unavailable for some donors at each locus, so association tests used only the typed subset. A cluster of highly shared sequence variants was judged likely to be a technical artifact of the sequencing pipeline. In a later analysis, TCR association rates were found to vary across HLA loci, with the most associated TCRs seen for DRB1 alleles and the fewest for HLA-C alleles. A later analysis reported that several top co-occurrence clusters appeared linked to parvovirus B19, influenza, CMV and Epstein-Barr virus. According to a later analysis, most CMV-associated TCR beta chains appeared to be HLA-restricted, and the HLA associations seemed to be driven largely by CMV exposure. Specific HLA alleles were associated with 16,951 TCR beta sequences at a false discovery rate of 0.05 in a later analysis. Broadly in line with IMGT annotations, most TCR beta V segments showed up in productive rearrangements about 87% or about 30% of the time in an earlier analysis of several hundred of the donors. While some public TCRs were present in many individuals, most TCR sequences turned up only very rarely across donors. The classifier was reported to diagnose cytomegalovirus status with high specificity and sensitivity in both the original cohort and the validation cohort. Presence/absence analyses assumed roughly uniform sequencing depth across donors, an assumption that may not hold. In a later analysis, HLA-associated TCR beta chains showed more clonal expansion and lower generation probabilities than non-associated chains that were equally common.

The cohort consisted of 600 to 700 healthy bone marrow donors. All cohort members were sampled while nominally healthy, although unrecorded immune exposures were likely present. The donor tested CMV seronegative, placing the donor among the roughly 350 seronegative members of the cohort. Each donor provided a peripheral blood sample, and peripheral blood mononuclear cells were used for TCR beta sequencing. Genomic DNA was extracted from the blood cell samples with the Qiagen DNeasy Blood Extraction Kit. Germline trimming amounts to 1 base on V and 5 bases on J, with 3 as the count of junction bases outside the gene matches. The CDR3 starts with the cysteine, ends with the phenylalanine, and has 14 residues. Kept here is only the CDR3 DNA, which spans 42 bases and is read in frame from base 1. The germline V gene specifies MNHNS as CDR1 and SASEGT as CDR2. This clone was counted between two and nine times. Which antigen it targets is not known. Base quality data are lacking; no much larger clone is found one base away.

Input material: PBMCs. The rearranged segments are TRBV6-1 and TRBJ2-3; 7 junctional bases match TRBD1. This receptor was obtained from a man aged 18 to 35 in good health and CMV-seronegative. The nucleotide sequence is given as TGTGCCAGCAGTGAAGGACAGGGAAAAGATACGCAGTATTTT. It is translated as CASSEGQGKDTQYF.